The present entry profiles one T cell receptor (beta chain) with its context. In the original workflow: Amplifying reference gene primers gave estimates of nucleated cell counts. The method was immunoSEQ multiplex PCR; TCRdb's version includes in-frame clones alone and lacks a portion of them. That table is the source of V, J and clone size, and D and trimming were worked out from the DNA. The sample has about 240,000 clones, about 83% seen once. This sample was included in a study of blood T cell repertoires in COVID-19. Unmatched junction bases numbered 6, after V lost 0 bases and J lost 7 bases. Germline loops: CDR1 SGHRS, CDR2 YFSETQ. The CDR3 totals 14 residues.

The chain joins TRBV5-1 to TRBJ1-2; TRBD1 matches at 7 bases. The clonotype was recovered from a man at least 80 years old with acute or convalescent COVID-19. Sequenced input: peripheral blood. As DNA, the CDR3 is TGCGCCAGCAGCTTGGTAGGGACAGCTGGTGGCTACACCTTC. It yields the protein CASSLVGTAGGYTF.